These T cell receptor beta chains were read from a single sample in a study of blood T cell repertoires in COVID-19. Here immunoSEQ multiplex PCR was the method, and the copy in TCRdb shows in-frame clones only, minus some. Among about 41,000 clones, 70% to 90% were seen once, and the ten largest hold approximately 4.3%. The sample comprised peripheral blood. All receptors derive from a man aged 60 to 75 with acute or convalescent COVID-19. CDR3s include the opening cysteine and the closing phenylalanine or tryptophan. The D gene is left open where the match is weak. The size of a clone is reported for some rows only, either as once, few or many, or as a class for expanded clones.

cdr3_aa: CASSLGQGVYGYTF; cdr3_nt: TGTGCCAGCAGCTTGGGGCAGGGTGTCTATGGCTACACCTTC; d_call: -; v_call: TRBV5-6; clone_size: -; j_call: TRBJ1-2
cdr3_aa: CASSERASGGSLGHEQYF; cdr3_nt: TGTGCCAGCAGCGAGAGAGCTAGCGGGGGGAGTCTAGGCCACGAGCAGTACTTC; d_call: TRBD2; v_call: TRBV9; clone_size: -; j_call: TRBJ2-7
cdr3_aa: CASSQSPGQGGSEAFF; cdr3_nt: TGCGCCAGCAGTCAATCACCAGGACAGGGGGGGTCCGAAGCTTTCTTT; d_call: TRBD1; v_call: TRBV23-1; clone_size: -; j_call: TRBJ1-1
cdr3_aa: CASSVGGRANYGYTF; cdr3_nt: TGTGCCAGCAGCGTAGGCGGGAGAGCTAACTATGGCTACACCTTC; d_call: -; v_call: TRBV9; clone_size: -; j_call: TRBJ1-2
cdr3_aa: CASRGRGETGNTIYF; cdr3_nt: TGTGCCAGTAGGGGTCGGGGAGAGACTGGAAACACCATATATTTT; d_call: -; v_call: TRBV19; clone_size: few; j_call: TRBJ1-3
cdr3_aa: CASSEWGGDGGNTIYF; cdr3_nt: TGTGCCAGCAGTGAATGGGGCGGTGATGGTGGAAACACCATATATTTT; d_call: -; v_call: TRBV2; clone_size: -; j_call: TRBJ1-3
cdr3_aa: CASSDRQGVTDTQYF; cdr3_nt: TGTGCCAGCAGTGATAGGCAGGGTGTAACAGATACGCAGTATTTT; d_call: -; v_call: TRBV6-1; clone_size: -; j_call: TRBJ2-3
cdr3_aa: CASSLAGRSGYTF; cdr3_nt: TGCGCCAGCAGCTTGGCAGGGAGGAGCGGCTACACCTTC; d_call: -; v_call: TRBV5-1; clone_size: -; j_call: TRBJ1-2
cdr3_aa: CASSLSTGDFREQYF; cdr3_nt: TGTGCCAGCAGTCTCAGCACAGGCGACTTCAGGGAGCAGTACTTC; d_call: -; v_call: TRBV6-5; clone_size: -; j_call: TRBJ2-7
cdr3_aa: CASSPDTFMNTEAFF; cdr3_nt: TGTGCCAGCTCACCGGACACGTTCATGAACACTGAAGCTTTCTTT; d_call: -; v_call: TRBV18; clone_size: few; j_call: TRBJ1-1
cdr3_aa: CTSSLPRELFF; cdr3_nt: TGCACCAGCAGCCTCCCAAGGGAGCTGTTTTTT; d_call: -; v_call: TRBV1; clone_size: -; j_call: TRBJ2-2
cdr3_aa: CASSLTQGSTEAFF; cdr3_nt: TGCGCCAGCTCGCTTACACAGGGGAGCACTGAAGCTTTCTTT; d_call: TRBD1; v_call: TRBV4-1; clone_size: -; j_call: TRBJ1-1
cdr3_aa: CASGPHRVSSYNEQFF; cdr3_nt: TGTGCTAGTGGTCCCCACAGGGTTAGCTCCTACAATGAGCAGTTCTTC; d_call: -; v_call: TRBV12-5; clone_size: -; j_call: TRBJ2-1
cdr3_aa: CASLDRDNEKLFF; cdr3_nt: TGTGCCAGCCTAGACAGGGATAATGAAAAACTGTTTTTT; d_call: TRBD1; v_call: TRBV28; clone_size: once; j_call: TRBJ1-4
cdr3_aa: CASSFLRGVTDTQYF; cdr3_nt: TGTGCCAGCAGTTTCCTGCGGGGGGTCACAGATACGCAGTATTTT; d_call: TRBD2; v_call: TRBV27; clone_size: -; j_call: TRBJ2-3
cdr3_aa: CASSALTALGAVNEQFF; cdr3_nt: TGTGCCAGCAGCGCCTTGACCGCCCTGGGGGCCGTCAATGAGCAGTTCTTC; d_call: -; v_call: TRBV9; clone_size: once; j_call: TRBJ2-1
cdr3_aa: CASSPGQGIPEQYF; cdr3_nt: TGTGCCAGCAGTCCCGGACAGGGCATACCCGAGCAGTACTTC; d_call: TRBD1; v_call: TRBV7-8; clone_size: -; j_call: TRBJ2-7
cdr3_aa: CASSQDLSGQGFSPLHF; cdr3_nt: TGCGCCAGCAGCCAAGATCTTTCGGGACAGGGATTTTCACCCCTCCACTTT; d_call: TRBD1; v_call: TRBV4-1; clone_size: -; j_call: TRBJ1-6
cdr3_aa: CASSLGQKYGYTF; cdr3_nt: TGTGCCAGCAGTTTGGGGCAGAAGTATGGCTACACCTTC; d_call: -; v_call: TRBV12-3/TRBV12-4; clone_size: -; j_call: TRBJ1-2
cdr3_aa: CASSLKGQMNTEAFF; cdr3_nt: TGTGCCAGCAGTTTAAAGGGACAAATGAACACTGAAGCTTTCTTT; d_call: -; v_call: TRBV27; clone_size: -; j_call: TRBJ1-1
cdr3_aa: CSVRAGTGNTGELFF; cdr3_nt: TGCAGCGTCCGGGCCGGGACAGGGAACACCGGGGAGCTGTTTTTT; d_call: TRBD1; v_call: TRBV29-1; clone_size: -; j_call: TRBJ2-2
cdr3_aa: CASSPPPTGDQETQYF; cdr3_nt: TGTGCCAGCAGCCCCCCCCCGACAGGGGACCAAGAGACCCAGTACTTC; d_call: TRBD1; v_call: TRBV13; clone_size: -; j_call: TRBJ2-5
cdr3_aa: CASSHEATGVEQFF; cdr3_nt: TGTGCCAGCAGCCACGAAGCGACAGGGGTAGAGCAGTTCTTC; d_call: TRBD1; v_call: TRBV3-1/TRBV3-2; clone_size: -; j_call: TRBJ2-1
cdr3_aa: CASDGRAGTEAFF; cdr3_nt: TGTGCCAGCGACGGGAGGGCGGGCACTGAAGCTTTCTTT; d_call: -; v_call: TRBV7-2; clone_size: -; j_call: TRBJ1-1
cdr3_aa: CAWSKTGVGKLFF; cdr3_nt: TGTGCCTGGAGTAAGACAGGGGTGGGAAAACTGTTTTTT; d_call: TRBD1; v_call: TRBV30; clone_size: -; j_call: TRBJ1-4
cdr3_aa: CASSLVPGAADTQYF; cdr3_nt: TGTGCCAGCAGCTTGGTGCCAGGGGCTGCAGATACGCAGTATTTT; d_call: -; v_call: TRBV5-4; clone_size: -; j_call: TRBJ2-3
cdr3_aa: CASSPRTGGMNTEAFF; cdr3_nt: TGTGCCAGCTCACCACGGACAGGGGGTATGAACACTGAAGCTTTCTTT; d_call: TRBD1; v_call: TRBV18; clone_size: -; j_call: TRBJ1-1
cdr3_aa: CASSVASQAGGRETQYF; cdr3_nt: TGTGCCAGCAGCGTAGCTTCTCAAGCGGGGGGGCGTGAGACCCAGTACTTC; d_call: TRBD2; v_call: TRBV9; clone_size: -; j_call: TRBJ2-5
cdr3_aa: CASSPPGGGTTYNEQFF; cdr3_nt: TGTGCCAGCAGCCCTCCGGGGGGCGGGACGACCTACAATGAGCAGTTCTTC; d_call: -; v_call: TRBV5-4; clone_size: few; j_call: TRBJ2-1
cdr3_aa: CASSPPGRDEDGYTF; cdr3_nt: TGTGCCAGCTCCCCCCCCGGGAGGGATGAGGACGGCTACACCTTC; d_call: -; v_call: TRBV18; clone_size: -; j_call: TRBJ1-2
cdr3_aa: CASSPDRVSYNEQFF; cdr3_nt: TGCGCCAGCAGCCCGGACAGGGTTTCCTACAATGAGCAGTTCTTC; d_call: TRBD1; v_call: TRBV4-3; clone_size: -; j_call: TRBJ2-1
cdr3_aa: CASSRDSSYEQYF; cdr3_nt: TGTGCCAGCAGTAGGGACAGCTCCTACGAGCAGTACTTC; d_call: TRBD1; v_call: TRBV12-3/TRBV12-4; clone_size: -; j_call: TRBJ2-7
cdr3_aa: CASSVAGGLQAGELFF; cdr3_nt: TGCGCCAGCAGCGTAGCGGGGGGTCTACAAGCCGGGGAGCTGTTTTTT; d_call: TRBD2; v_call: TRBV5-1; clone_size: -; j_call: TRBJ2-2
cdr3_aa: CASSPQYRQVYGYTF; cdr3_nt: TGTGCCAGCAGCCCACAATACCGACAGGTCTATGGCTACACCTTC; d_call: -; v_call: TRBV9; clone_size: -; j_call: TRBJ1-2
cdr3_aa: CASSAGISTDTQYF; cdr3_nt: TGCGCCAGCAGCGCAGGAATAAGCACAGATACGCAGTATTTT; d_call: -; v_call: TRBV5-1; clone_size: -; j_call: TRBJ2-3
cdr3_aa: CASNGGTSGGEQYF; cdr3_nt: TGTGCCAGCAATGGGGGGACTAGCGGGGGAGAGCAGTACTTC; d_call: TRBD2; v_call: TRBV2; clone_size: -; j_call: TRBJ2-7
cdr3_aa: CASSEAPPLAGGRDTQYF; cdr3_nt: TGTGCCAGCAGTGAAGCGCCTCCCCTAGCGGGGGGGAGAGATACGCAGTATTTT; d_call: TRBD2; v_call: TRBV6-1; clone_size: -; j_call: TRBJ2-3
cdr3_aa: CASSTPAEPGPPETQYF; cdr3_nt: TGTGCCAGCAGTACCCCCGCGGAGCCAGGGCCCCCAGAGACCCAGTACTTC; d_call: -; v_call: TRBV28; clone_size: -; j_call: TRBJ2-5
cdr3_aa: CASSTTGGMLNTEAFF; cdr3_nt: TGCGCCAGCAGCACGACAGGGGGGATGTTGAACACTGAAGCTTTCTTT; d_call: TRBD1; v_call: TRBV5-1; clone_size: -; j_call: TRBJ1-1
cdr3_aa: CAISGTATNYGYTF; cdr3_nt: TGTGCCATCAGTGGTACAGCTACTAACTATGGCTACACCTTC; d_call: -; v_call: TRBV10-3; clone_size: -; j_call: TRBJ1-2
cdr3_aa: CASSLGQGLNTF; cdr3_nt: TGTGCCAGCAGCTTGGGACAGGGACTTAACACCTTC; d_call: TRBD1; v_call: TRBV5-6; clone_size: once; j_call: TRBJ1-2
cdr3_aa: CASSQEPQGLGYTF; cdr3_nt: TGCGCCAGCAGCCAAGAGCCCCAGGGGCTCGGCTACACCTTC; d_call: -; v_call: TRBV4-3; clone_size: -; j_call: TRBJ1-2
cdr3_aa: CASSLYRGQGEQFF; cdr3_nt: TGTGCCAGCAGCTTGTACAGGGGGCAGGGTGAGCAGTTCTTC; d_call: TRBD1; v_call: TRBV5-6; clone_size: -; j_call: TRBJ2-1